This entry features one TCR beta chain sequence. The sample originates from a study of blood T cell repertoires in COVID-19. Overall study: Whether acute or convalescent, the COVID-19 samples came from the United States, Italy and Spain. In each case, the material was cDNA or gDNA derived from T cells, B-cell-depleted T cells, or PBMCs.

Germline CDR1 LGHDT, CDR2 YNNKEL (reference sequence). Trimming took off 10 bases at V and 0 bases at J, with 19 bases between the two ends. The CDR3 has 17 residues. Per the study methods: Amplifying reference gene primers gave estimates of nucleated cell counts. Method: immunoSEQ multiplex PCR; TCRdb's copy keeps in-frame clones and lacks some. V and J calls and clone size are given by that table; D and trimming were obtained from the DNA. This sample has under 200,000 clones, with 83% found just once. The clonotype comes from a human donor in a cohort sampled during active COVID-19. What was sequenced was peripheral blood. The V and J genes are TRBV3-1 (or the pseudogene TRBV3-2) and TRBJ1-6; no reliable D call. The chain's CDR3 is CANPDSRSSSYNSPLHF. The CDR3 bases are TGTGCCAACCCGGACTCCCGTTCCTCCTCCTATAATTCACCCCTCCACTTT.